The 18 T cell receptor beta chains presented below share a single source sample, sequenced in a study of cytomegalovirus exposure and HLA in healthy donors. PCR primers comprised 60 Vbeta and 13 Jbeta primers. Only in-frame clones appear in the TCRdb table, and some are missing; sequencing was by immunoSEQ multiplex PCR. The sample yields more than 100,000 clones, nearly 80% seen once. The sequenced sample consisted of PBMCs. All receptors come from a woman under 40 in good health and CMV-seropositive.

This rearrangement joins TRBV2 to TRBJ2-5; TRBD1 matches 9 bases. The CDR3 length is 14 residues. After removal of 6 bases from V and 10 bases from J, the junction contained 12 bases not matched to a gene. Germline assignment: CDR1 SNHLY and CDR2 FYNNEI. The CDR3 protein is CASRVEIDRGYQYF. The CDR3 nucleotides are TGTGCCAGCAGGGTCGAAATAGACAGGGGGTACCAGTACTTC.

The chain has TRBV6-1 and TRBJ2-2; tentative D call: TRBD2 (5 bases). The V gene's germline CDR1 is MNHNS and CDR2 SASEGT. The ends were cut back, 0 bases at V and 4 bases at J, with 12 bases in the middle. CDR3 size: 16 residues. Written as DNA, the CDR3 is TGTGCCAGCAGTGAAGCCCGGGATCGGGGCACCGGGGAGCTGTTTTTT. Its translation is CASSEARDRGTGELFF.

The chain is built from TRBV7-3 and TRBJ1-2; 7 bases are shared with TRBD1. The junction had 7 bases not matched to a gene; V was cut back by 0 bases and J by 6 bases. The V gene's germline CDR1 is SGHTA and CDR2 FQGTGA. The CDR3 runs to 15 residues. The CDR3 nucleotides read TGTGCCAGCAGCTTAACGGGGACAGACGCGCATGGCTACACCTTC. This gives the protein CASSLTGTDAHGYTF.

The chain employs TRBV4-3 and TRBJ1-1; D is unresolved. The CDR3 has 14 amino acids. V lost 4 bases and J lost 1, with 10 bases in between. Germline CDR1 is LGHNA and CDR2 is YSLEER. In DNA, the CDR3 is TGCGCCAGCAGCCCCCAGATCCGGAACACTGAAGCTTTCTTT. Translating gives CASSPQIRNTEAFF.

V gene TRBV28 combines with J gene TRBJ2-1; D may be TRBD2 (5 bases). CDR3 length equals 15 residues. Germline V lookup: CDR1 MDHEN, CDR2 SYDVKM. V lost 5 bases to trimming and J lost 6 bases, with 17 bases between them. CDR3 protein: CASSGSLLELNEQFF. DNA of the CDR3: TGTGCCAGCAGTGGGAGTTTGCTAGAGCTCAATGAGCAGTTCTTC.

This chain links TRBV29-1 with TRBJ1-1, with 7 positions matching TRBD1. CDR3 length equals 13 residues. Unmatched junction bases numbered 3, after V lost 5 bases and J lost 0 bases. CDR1 and CDR2 from the germline V gene are SQVTM and ANQGSEA. The CDR3 reads CSVSQGMNTEAFF. CDR3 DNA sequence: TGCAGCGTTTCACAGGGGATGAACACTGAAGCTTTCTTT.

This clone occurred a few times. V and J are TRBV30 and TRBJ1-6; 12 positions agree with TRBD1. Trimming at V came to 3 bases and at J to 3 bases, leaving 3 bases not matched to a gene. Germline assignment: CDR1 GTSNPN and CDR2 SVGIG (reference sequence). The CDR3 runs to 16 residues. The CDR3 sequence is CAWRGTGGFYNSPLHF. In DNA form, the CDR3 reads TGTGCCTGGAGAGGGACAGGGGGCTTCTATAATTCACCCCTCCACTTT.

In DNA, the CDR3 is TGTGCCAGCAGCTTGGCGGGGGAGGATACGCAGTATTTT. It codes for CASSLAGEDTQYF. This chain connects TRBV5-4 to TRBJ2-3; possible D gene TRBD2, 6 bases. The V end lost 0 bases, the J end lost 6 bases, and 8 bases lay between the germline ends. The CDR3 is 13 amino acids. Looked up from germline, CDR1 is SGHNT and CDR2 is YYREEE (reference sequence).

The chain has TRBV7-6 and TRBJ2-3; D may be TRBD2 (6 bases). Germline values: CDR1 SGHVS, CDR2 FNYEAQ. This CDR3 has 15 amino acids. V lost 2 bases and J 1 base, leaving 10 bases between the germline ends. CDR3 protein: CASSLRPSGTDTQYF. The DNA of the CDR3 is TGTGCCAGCAGCTTACGACCTAGCGGCACAGATACGCAGTATTTT.

The chain carries TRBV11-2 and TRBJ2-2, with 9 bases aligning to TRBD2. CDR1 and CDR2 (germline): SGHAT, FQNNGV. V trimming: 6 bases; J trimming: 6 bases; junction bases outside the gene matches: 5. CDR3 size: 14 residues. CDR3 sequence reads: CASRASGVSGELFF. The DNA of the CDR3 is TGTGCCAGCAGGGCTAGCGGGGTCTCCGGGGAGCTGTTTTTT.

This clone was counted a single time. The chain employs TRBV6-1 and TRBJ2-5, with 8 bases lining up with TRBD2. With V trimmed by 10 bases and J by 2 bases, 3 bases remained unmatched. Germline loops: CDR1 MNHNS, CDR2 SASEGT. The CDR3 is 12 residues long. CDR3 bases: TGTGCCATCCCTAGCGGGCAAGAGACCCAGTACTTC. This sequence encodes CAIPSGQETQYF.

On this clone: The junction and the germline gene differ at one end; a read error may be behind it. This sequence joins TRBV30 and TRBJ2-7; TRBD2 agrees at 8 bases. CDR3 length: 14 amino acids. Germline V gene lookup returns CDR1 GTSNPN and CDR2 SVGIG (reference sequence). The CDR3 region is CAWSVSGAGGISHF. In DNA form, the CDR3 reads TGTGCCTGGAGTGTATCGGGGGCGGGGGGCATTAGCCACTTC.

The chain joins TRBV2 to TRBJ2-1, with a weak D call TRBD2 (5 bases). Per germline, CDR1 SNHLY and CDR2 FYNNEI. The CDR3 contains 12 residues. The V end lost 7 bases, the J end lost 2 bases, and 6 bases lay between the germline ends. CDR3: CASKGAYNEQFF. CDR3 DNA sequence: TGTGCCAGCAAGGGAGCCTACAATGAGCAGTTCTTC. The variable domain in full, completed from reference TRBV2 and TRBJ2-1, reads EPEVTQTPSHQVTQMGQEVILRCVPISNHLYFYWYRQILGQKVEFLVSFYNNEISEKSEIFDDQFSVERPDGSNFTLKIRSTKLEDSAMYFCASKGAYNEQFFGPGTRLTVL.

The chain uses TRBV18 and TRBJ2-5; TRBD1 aligns across 8 bases. Losses at the gene ends were 2 bases for V and 2 bases for J; bases not matched to a gene: 4. This CDR3 is 15 amino acids long. Germline CDR1 KGHSH, CDR2 LQKENI. Here the CDR3 reads CASSPGTGLQETQYF. DNA for the CDR3: TGTGCCAGCTCACCAGGGACAGGATTACAAGAGACCCAGTACTTC.

The chain couples TRBV4-1 to TRBJ2-5; 10 bases are a match to TRBD2. With V trimmed by 5 bases and J by 2 bases, 5 bases remained unmatched. CDR3 size: 15 residues. The germline gives CDR1 MGHRA, CDR2 YSYEKL. This chain's CDR3 is CASSNSGGRQETQYF. In DNA, the CDR3 is TGCGCCAGCAGCAATAGCGGGGGGAGACAAGAGACCCAGTACTTC.

This chain's CDR3 is CASPLTGPDTQYF. The CDR3 bases are TGTGCCAGCCCTCTGACAGGGCCAGATACGCAGTATTTT. This chain uses TRBV2 with TRBJ2-3; TRBD1 aligns across 7 bases. The germline V gene encodes CDR1 SNHLY and CDR2 FYNNEI. The length of the CDR3 is 13 residues. The junction had 6 bases not matched to a gene; V was cut back by 8 bases and J by 4 bases.

This clone was detected only a few times. The chain has TRBV14 and TRBJ2-1; TRBD2 matches at 9 bases. The J segment lost 9 bases and the V segment lost 4 bases, leaving 16 bases of the junction unmatched. CDR3 length: 17 residues. Germline assignment: CDR1 SGHDN and CDR2 FVKESK. The CDR3 loop reads CASSRLFGAGGHGEQFF. The CDR3 nucleotides read TGTGCCAGCAGCCGATTATTCGGGGCGGGGGGGCACGGTGAGCAGTTCTTC.

J is TRBJ2-3 and V is TRBV6-6; 7 bases match TRBD2. CDR1 MNHNY and CDR2 SVGAGI come from the germline V gene (reference sequence). V lost 8 bases to trimming and J lost 1 base; unmatched junction nucleotides: 6. The CDR3 runs to 14 residues. The DNA for the CDR3 is TGTGCCAGCGGGGGGGGGTTCGGCACAGATACGCAGTATTTT. It translates to CASGGGFGTDTQYF.